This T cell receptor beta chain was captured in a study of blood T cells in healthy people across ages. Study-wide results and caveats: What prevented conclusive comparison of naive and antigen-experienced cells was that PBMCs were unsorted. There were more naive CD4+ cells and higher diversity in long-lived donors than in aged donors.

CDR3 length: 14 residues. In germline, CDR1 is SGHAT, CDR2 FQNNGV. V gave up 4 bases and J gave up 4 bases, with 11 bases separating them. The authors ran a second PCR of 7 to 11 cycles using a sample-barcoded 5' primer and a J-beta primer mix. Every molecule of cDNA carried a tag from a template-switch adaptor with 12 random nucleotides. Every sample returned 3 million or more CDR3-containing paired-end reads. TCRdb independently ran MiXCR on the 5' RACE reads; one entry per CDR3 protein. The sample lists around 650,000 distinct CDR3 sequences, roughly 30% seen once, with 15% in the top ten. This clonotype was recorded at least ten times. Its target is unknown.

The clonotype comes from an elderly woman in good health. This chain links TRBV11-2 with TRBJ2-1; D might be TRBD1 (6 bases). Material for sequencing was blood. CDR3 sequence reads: CASSYLGQYNEQFF. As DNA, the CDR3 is TGTGCCAGCAGCTATCTAGGACAGTACAATGAGCAGTTCTTC.